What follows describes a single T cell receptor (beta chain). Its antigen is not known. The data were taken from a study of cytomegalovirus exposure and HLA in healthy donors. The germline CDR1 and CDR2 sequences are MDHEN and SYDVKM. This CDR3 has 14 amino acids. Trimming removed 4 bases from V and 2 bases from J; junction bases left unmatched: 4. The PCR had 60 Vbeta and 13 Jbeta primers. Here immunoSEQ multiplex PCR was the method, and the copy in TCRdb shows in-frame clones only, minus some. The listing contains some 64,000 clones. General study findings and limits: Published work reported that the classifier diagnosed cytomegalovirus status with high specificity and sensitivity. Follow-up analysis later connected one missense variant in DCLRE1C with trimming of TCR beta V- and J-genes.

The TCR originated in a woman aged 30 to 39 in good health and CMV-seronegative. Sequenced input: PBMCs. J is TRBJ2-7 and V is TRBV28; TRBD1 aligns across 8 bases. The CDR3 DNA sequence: TGTGCCAGCAGTTCGTCGACAGGGGCCTACGAGCAGTACTTC. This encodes CASSSSTGAYEQYF.